The 12 T cell receptor beta chains below were found in one sample sequenced in a study of cytomegalovirus exposure and HLA in healthy donors. The table came from immunoSEQ multiplex PCR; TCRdb's copy has only in-frame clones and leaves some out. The table has 110,000 or so clones, nearly 97% seen once. Material: PBMCs. Every receptor here comes from a woman aged 18-35 years in good health and CMV-seronegative.

The chain has TRBV9 and TRBJ2-2; 12 bases align to TRBD2. This CDR3 spans 18 amino acids. V dropped 4 bases and J dropped 5; count of bases not matched to a gene: 12. Germline CDR1 and CDR2: SGDLS and YYNGEE. CDR3 DNA sequence: TGTGCCAGCAGCTTCCCCATTGGGACTAGCGGGCGGACCGGGGAGCTGTTTTTT. Its protein product is CASSFPIGTSGRTGELFF.

The rearrangement joins TRBV2 to TRBJ2-2; D might be TRBD1 (6 bases). The germline V gene has CDR1 SNHLY and CDR2 FYNNEI. Trimming removed 5 bases at V and 7 bases at J, with 14 bases between. The length of the CDR3 is 14 residues. The CDR3 spells CASSPQGLGGELFF. The CDR3 nucleotides are TGTGCCAGCAGTCCTCAGGGGTTGGGCGGGGAGCTGTTTTTT.

The chain couples TRBV9 to TRBJ2-7; 9 nucleotides match TRBD1. V lost 4 bases and J lost 1; bases outside the gene matches: 6. Germline values: CDR1 SGDLS, CDR2 YYNGEE. The CDR3 consists of 15 residues. CDR3 DNA sequence: TGTGCCAGCAGCTTAACCGGGACAGGGTCCTACGAGCAGTACTTC. Amino acids: CASSLTGTGSYEQYF.

This clone showed up just once. At one end the junction does not follow the germline gene, possibly because of a read error. V usage is TRBV7-7 and J usage is TRBJ2-1; 11 nucleotides match TRBD2. The CDR3 has 18 residues. Germline V gives CDR1 SSHAT, CDR2 FNYEAQ (reference sequence). The CDR3 is CASSPRLAGTSSYNEQFF. The CDR3 DNA reads TGTGCTAGCAGCCCCCGACTAGCGGGGACAAGCTCCTACAATGAGCAGTTCTTC.

The V and J genes are TRBV2 and TRBJ2-7, with D perhaps TRBD1 (5 bases). Germline V gene data show CDR1 as SNHLY and CDR2 as FYNNEI. The V gene lost 3 bases and the J gene lost 4 bases, with 16 bases spanning the gap. This CDR3 has 15 amino acids. This chain's CDR3 is CASSDSTGGQYEQYF. The CDR3 DNA reads TGTGCCAGCAGTGATTCAACAGGTGGACAATACGAGCAGTACTTC. Full variable domain (outside the CDR3, taken from reference TRBV2 and TRBJ2-7): EPEVTQTPSHQVTQMGQEVILRCVPISNHLYFYWYRQILGQKVEFLVSFYNNEISEKSEIFDDQFSVERPDGSNFTLKIRSTKLEDSAMYFCASSDSTGGQYEQYFGPGTRLTVT.

The V gene is TRBV6-4, the J gene TRBJ2-1; 10 nucleotides align to TRBD2. Unmatched junction bases numbered 9, after V lost 0 bases and J lost 7 bases. Germline V CDR1 and CDR2: MRHNA, SNTAGT. The CDR3 is 17 residues long. The CDR3 is CASSDSTPSGGANEQFF. Written as DNA, the CDR3 is TGTGCCAGCAGTGACTCCACACCCAGCGGGGGGGCGAATGAGCAGTTCTTC.

The chain joins TRBV2 to TRBJ1-6, with TRBD1 identical over 11 bases. The CDR3 loop spans 17 amino acids. Germline CDR1 reads SNHLY; CDR2 reads FYNNEI. Trimming took 2 bases from V and 8 from J; bases not matched to a gene: 8. CDR3 protein: CASSEPGQGEMDSPLHF. The DNA for the CDR3 is TGTGCCAGCAGTGAACCGGGACAGGGGGAAATGGATTCACCCCTCCACTTT.

The CDR3 bases are TGTGCCAGCAGCTTACAACCGGGCGAGCAGTACTTC. It is translated as CASSLQPGEQYF. The chain employs TRBV7-9 and TRBJ2-7; D is uncertain. The V end lost 2 bases, the J end lost 6 bases, and 8 bases lay between the germline ends. CDR3 length: 12 amino acids. Germline CDR1 SEHNR, CDR2 FQNEAQ (reference sequence).

The chain carries TRBV30 and TRBJ2-7; the match to TRBD1 covers 10 bases. The CDR3 runs 14 residues. The ends lost 8 bases at V and 5 bases at J; junction bases unmatched: 12. Per germline, CDR1 GTSNPN and CDR2 SVGIG (reference sequence). The CDR3 protein is CAGNRGTGEHEQYF. CDR3 nucleotides: TGTGCCGGCAACCGGGGGACAGGGGAACACGAGCAGTACTTC.

In this sample, this clone turned up once. The CDR3 protein is CASSKDRVADTQYF. For the CDR3, the DNA is TGTGCCAGTAGTAAGGACAGGGTAGCAGATACGCAGTATTTT. V is TRBV19 and J is TRBJ2-3; the match to TRBD1 covers 8 bases. V shed 4 bases, J shed 4 bases, and the junction held 4 bases outside the gene matches. This CDR3 spans 14 amino acids. Germline CDR1 is LNHDA and CDR2 is SQIVND (reference sequence).

This chain connects TRBV11-3 to TRBJ2-5, with 8 bases matching TRBD1. After removal of 5 bases from V and 1 base from J, the junction contained 3 bases not matched to a gene. The germline V gene encodes CDR1 SGHNT and CDR2 YENEEA. This CDR3 has 14 amino acids. CDR3 residues: CASSRTGGQETQYF. The CDR3 DNA sequence: TGTGCCAGCAGCAGAACAGGGGGCCAAGAGACCCAGTACTTC.

This chain connects TRBV7-3 to TRBJ2-5, with 7 bases matching TRBD1. Germline CDR1 and CDR2: SGHTA and FQGTGA. V dropped 0 bases and J dropped 4; count of bases not matched to a gene: 5. The CDR3 runs 15 residues. The CDR3 loop is CASSLTGYRGETQYF. The DNA of the CDR3 is TGTGCCAGCAGCTTAACGGGGTACAGGGGAGAGACCCAGTACTTC.